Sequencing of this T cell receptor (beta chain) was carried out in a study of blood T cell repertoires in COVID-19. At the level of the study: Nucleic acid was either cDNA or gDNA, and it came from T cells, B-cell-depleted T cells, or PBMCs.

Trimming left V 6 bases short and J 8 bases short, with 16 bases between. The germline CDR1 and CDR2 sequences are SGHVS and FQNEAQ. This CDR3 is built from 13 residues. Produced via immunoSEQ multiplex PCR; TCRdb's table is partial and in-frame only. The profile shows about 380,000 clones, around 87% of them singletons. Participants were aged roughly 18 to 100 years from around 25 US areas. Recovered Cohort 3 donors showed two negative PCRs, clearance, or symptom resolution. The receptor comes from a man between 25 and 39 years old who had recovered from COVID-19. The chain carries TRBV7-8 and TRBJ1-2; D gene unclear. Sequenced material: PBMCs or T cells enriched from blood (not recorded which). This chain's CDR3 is CASSLTAQEGYTF. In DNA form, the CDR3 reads TGTGCCAGCAGTCTCACAGCCCAAGAAGGCTACACCTTC.